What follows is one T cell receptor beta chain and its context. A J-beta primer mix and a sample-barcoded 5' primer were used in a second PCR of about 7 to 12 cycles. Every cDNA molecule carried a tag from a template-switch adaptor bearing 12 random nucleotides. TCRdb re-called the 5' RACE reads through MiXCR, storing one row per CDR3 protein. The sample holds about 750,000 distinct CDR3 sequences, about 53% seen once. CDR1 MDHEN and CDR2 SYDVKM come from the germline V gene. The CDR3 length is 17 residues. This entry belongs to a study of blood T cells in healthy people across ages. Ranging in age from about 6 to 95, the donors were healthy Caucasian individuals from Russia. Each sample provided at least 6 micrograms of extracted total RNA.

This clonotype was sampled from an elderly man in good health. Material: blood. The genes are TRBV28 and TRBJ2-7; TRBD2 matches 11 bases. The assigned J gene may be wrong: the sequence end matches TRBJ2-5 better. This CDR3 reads CASSSPTSGSALGTQYF. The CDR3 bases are TGTGCCAGCAGTTCGCCTACTAGCGGGAGTGCCTTAGGGACCCAGTACTTC.